Given below is one TCR beta chain in context. What it binds is unknown. This sample was taken from a study of OX40 agonist ivuxolimab in advanced cancers. Repertoires were generated with immunoSEQ multiplex PCR, while TCRdb's copy carries only in-frame clones and drops some. The sample consists of roughly 79,000 clones, 85% to 95% of them appearing once. The study, taken as a whole, reports: Patients who responded partially at 0.1-3.0 mg/kg showed clonal expansion ranking among the lowest. Compared with CD4+, CD8+ T cells on average had more expanded clones. Some nonresponders likewise displayed low normalized T-cell clonal expansion.

It was autoimmune disease history or systemic immunosuppression that excluded patients. Per the germline V gene, CDR1 is LGHNA and CDR2 is YNFKEQ. The CDR3 covers 15 residues. V lost 0 bases and J lost 1, with 10 bases in between. The sequence derives from an adult with an advanced solid tumor such as melanoma, head and neck, liver or kidney cancer. This specimen consisted of CD4+ or CD8+ T cells sorted from blood, obtained in a trial of the OX40 agonist ivuxolimab. The chain links TRBV4-2 to TRBJ2-7, with TRBD2 as a possible D gene (6 bases). The CDR3, as DNA: TGTGCCAGCAGCCAAGAGGGACTGCATTCCTACGAGCAGTACTTC. Amino acids: CASSQEGLHSYEQYF.